The 20 T cell receptor beta chains reported below all come from one sample, sequenced in a study of blood T cell repertoires in COVID-19. TCRdb's table, derived via immunoSEQ multiplex PCR, lists solely in-frame clones and lacks some. Here the sample spans under 450,000 clones, 86% being singletons. Sequences were obtained from peripheral blood. Receptors originate from a woman aged 60 to 75 with COVID-19, enrolled during active disease.

V gene TRBV4-1 combines with J gene TRBJ1-2, with D possibly TRBD1 on 6 matching bases. Trimming removed 4 bases from V and 6 bases from J, with 21 bases in between. Germline assignment: CDR1 MGHRA and CDR2 YSYEKL. The CDR3 is 16 residues long. CDR3 DNA sequence: TGCGCCAGCAGCCGCCCGGGACAAAGAGGATTGAATGGCTACACCTTC. It codes for CASSRPGQRGLNGYTF.

This chain connects TRBV5-4 to TRBJ2-3, with D tentatively TRBD2 (7 bases). The CDR3 runs to 16 residues. Germline V gene data show CDR1 as SGHNT and CDR2 as YYREEE (reference sequence). The V end lost 0 bases, the J end lost 1 base, and 12 bases lay between the germline ends. CDR3 nucleotides: TGTGCCAGCAGCTTGGCCCGGGGGGCCCGCACAGATACGCAGTATTTT. Protein: CASSLARGARTDTQYF.

The chain joins TRBV7-2 to TRBJ2-7; D not resolved. The CDR3 consists of 15 residues. V was shortened by 8 bases and J by 3 bases, with 20 bases between the two germline ends. The germline V gene has CDR1 SGHTA and CDR2 FQGNSA. Written as DNA, the CDR3 is TGTGCCAGCCGGATCGCGCCAGGCCTTAGCTACGAGCAGTACTTC. Protein product: CASRIAPGLSYEQYF.

The CDR3 DNA reads as TGTGCCAGTAGTATGGGGCGAGGCAGGGTAGTCGGTAACTATGGCTACACCTTC. Its translation is CASSMGRGRVVGNYGYTF. The chain carries TRBV19 and TRBJ1-2; D is perhaps TRBD1 (5 bases). The CDR3 contains 18 residues. V lost 3 bases and J 1 base, leaving 21 bases between the germline ends. Germline V gives CDR1 LNHDA, CDR2 SQIVND (reference sequence).

The chain has TRBV27 and TRBJ1-1, with D tentatively TRBD1 (6 bases). CDR1 and CDR2 from the germline V gene are MNHEY and SMNVEV (reference sequence). CDR3 size: 17 residues. Trimming took off 4 bases at V and 3 bases at J, with 21 bases between the two ends. This chain's CDR3 is CASSSWTARGLDTEAFF. In DNA form, the CDR3 reads TGTGCCAGCAGTTCGTGGACAGCAAGAGGACTCGACACTGAAGCTTTCTTT.

The chain recombines TRBV5-6 with TRBJ2-7; 7 bases line up with TRBD2. The V gene's germline CDR1 is SGHDT and CDR2 YYEEEE. V lost 4 bases to trimming and J lost 0 bases; unmatched junction nucleotides: 10. This CDR3 spans 16 amino acids. CDR3 sequence (DNA): TGTGCCAGCAGCCCGGTGGGAGGGATCAGCTCCTACGAGCAGTACTTC. Translating gives CASSPVGGISSYEQYF.

CDR3 protein: CASSASGGQYHTEAFF. The CDR3 DNA reads TGTGCCAGCAGCGCCTCAGGGGGGCAATATCACACTGAAGCTTTCTTT. The chain carries TRBV9 and TRBJ1-1; 7 bases fit TRBD1. Trimming took 3 bases from V and 3 from J; bases not matched to a gene: 11. CDR1 is SGDLS and CDR2 is YYNGEE in the germline V gene. This CDR3 is 16 amino acids long. The full variable domain, its missing parts supplied by reference TRBV9 and TRBJ1-1, is DSGVTQTPKHLITATGQRVTLRCSPRSGDLSVYWYQQSLDQGLQFLIQYYNGEERAKGNILERFSAQQFPDLHSELNLSSLELGDSALYFCASSASGGQYHTEAFFGQGTRLTVV.

This chain connects TRBV10-3 to TRBJ1-2, with 8 bases aligning to TRBD1. V trimming: 7 bases; J trimming: 6 bases; junction bases outside the gene matches: 4. CDR3 length: 12 amino acids. Germline V CDR1 and CDR2: ENHRY, SYGVKD. CDR3 DNA sequence: TGTGCCATCAATCTGGGACAGGATGGCTACACCTTC. Translation: CAINLGQDGYTF.

J is TRBJ2-7 and V is TRBV5-1, with 9 positions matching TRBD1. Germline lookup yields CDR1 SGHRS and CDR2 YFSETQ. This CDR3 contains 14 residues. V was clipped by 3 bases and J by 2 bases; unmatched bases: 3. The CDR3, as DNA: TGCGCCAGCAGCTCACAGGGGGCGGCCTACGAGCAGTACTTC. It codes for CASSSQGAAYEQYF. The whole variable domain, filled in from reference TRBV5-1 and TRBJ2-7, reads KAGVTQTPRYLIKTRGQQVTLSCSPISGHRSVSWYQQTPGQGLQFLFEYFSETQRNKGNFPGRFSGRQFSNSRSEMNVSTLELGDSALYLCASSSQGAAYEQYFGPGTRLTVT.

For this clone: The sample contains more than one DNA sequence encoding this CDR3. V usage is TRBV25-1 and J usage is TRBJ1-2; 7 positions match TRBD1. The V gene's germline CDR1 is MGHDK and CDR2 SYGVNS. The ends lost 2 bases at V and 2 bases at J; junction bases unmatched: 5. The CDR3 contains 15 residues. The CDR3 reads CASSEKTGRNYGYTF. CDR3 DNA: TGTGCCAGCAGTGAAAAGACAGGGCGAAACTATGGCTACACCTTC.

CDR3 loop: CASSPIGGGPEQFF. CDR3 coding DNA: TGTGCCAGCTCACCGATCGGGGGTGGCCCGGAGCAGTTCTTC. The J gene is TRBJ2-1, the V gene TRBV18; tentative D call: TRBD2 (6 bases). V gave up 3 bases and J gave up 10 bases, with 16 bases separating them. The CDR3 runs 14 residues. CDR1 and CDR2 from the germline V gene are KGHSH and LQKENI.

Only one count was recorded for this clone. DNA of the CDR3: TGTGCCAGCGGTTCCCTAGAGCAGTACTTC. This gives the protein CASGSLEQYF. The chain has TRBV12-3 or TRBV12-4 and TRBJ2-7; D is ambiguous. V lost 8 bases, J lost 7 bases, and 9 bases lay in between. There are 10 residues in the CDR3.

This chain connects TRBV10-3 to TRBJ2-3; 9 positions agree with TRBD2. The germline gives CDR1 ENHRY, CDR2 SYGVKD. J was trimmed by 5 bases and V by 4 bases; bases with no gene match: 7. The CDR3 length is 15 residues. CDR3 amino acids: CAISVPAGGGDTQYF. CDR3 in DNA: TGTGCCATCAGTGTCCCAGCGGGGGGAGGAGATACGCAGTATTTT.

This chain links TRBV28 with TRBJ1-3; D perhaps matches TRBD1 (6 bases). The germline V gene has CDR1 MDHEN and CDR2 SYDVKM. Trimming removed 7 bases at V and 0 bases at J, with 13 bases between. This CDR3 spans 15 amino acids. CDR3 coding DNA: TGTGCCAGCACCCTTCGACAGGTCTCTGGAAACACCATATATTTT. Its protein product is CASTLRQVSGNTIYF.

The CDR3 loop is CASSIRSEQFF. The CDR3 DNA sequence: TGTGCCAGTAGTATCAGAAGTGAGCAGTTCTTC. The chain employs TRBV19 and TRBJ2-1; D is unclear. This CDR3 has 11 residues. The V gene's germline CDR1 is LNHDA and CDR2 SQIVND (reference sequence). The V end lost 3 bases, the J end lost 9 bases, and 6 bases lay between the germline ends. Full variable domain (rest looked up from reference TRBV19 and TRBJ2-1): DGGITQSPKYLFRKEGQNVTLSCEQNLNHDAMYWYRQDPGQGLRLIYYSQIVNDFQKGDIAEGYSVSREKKESFPLTVTSAQKNPTAFYLCASSIRSEQFFGPGTRLTVL.

This clone was seen only a few times. The V call is TRBV5-1, the J call TRBJ1-4; a possible D gene is TRBD1 (5 bases). The CDR3 consists of 15 residues. Germline V gene lookup returns CDR1 SGHRS and CDR2 YFSETQ. Trimming cost V 3 bases and J 7 bases, with 16 bases left between them. CDR3 DNA sequence: TGCGCCAGCAGCTCGTCCGGGACTGTCGGTGAAAAACTGTTTTTT. Protein sequence: CASSSSGTVGEKLFF.

This sequence joins TRBV5-6 and TRBJ2-1; 7 bases are a match to TRBD1. The CDR3 has 14 amino acids. Germline V gives CDR1 SGHDT, CDR2 YYEEEE. Losses at the gene ends were 3 bases for V and 2 bases for J; bases not matched to a gene: 2. CDR3 in amino acids: CASSWGQPYNEQFF. CDR3 DNA: TGTGCCAGCAGCTGGGGACAGCCCTACAATGAGCAGTTCTTC.

The chain joins TRBV29-1 to TRBJ1-2, with D possibly matching TRBD1 (5 bases). The CDR3 runs to 11 residues. The germline V gene encodes CDR1 SQVTM and CDR2 ANQGSEA. Trimming shortened V by 8 bases and J by 8 bases, and 15 bases separated the two germline ends. The CDR3 nucleotides are TGCAGCTTCTTCGGGACTGAAGGCTACACCTTC. Its protein product is CSFFGTEGYTF.

The V call is TRBV4-1, the J call TRBJ2-5; possible D gene TRBD2, 5 bases. There are 16 residues in the CDR3. CDR1 and CDR2 from the germline V gene are MGHRA and YSYEKL. V lost 1 base and J lost 4, with 16 bases in between. CDR3 sequence: CASSQARALRGETQYF. CDR3 nucleotide sequence: TGCGCCAGCAGCCAAGCGCGGGCCCTCCGTGGAGAGACCCAGTACTTC.

Only a few counts were recorded for this clone. The chain has TRBV3-1 (or the pseudogene TRBV3-2) and TRBJ1-2; the D gene is possibly TRBD1 (6 bases). The CDR3 loop spans 12 amino acids. V was pared by 4 bases and J by 6 bases, with 9 bases between. Germline V gene data show CDR1 as LGHDT and CDR2 as YNNKEL (reference sequence). The CDR3, as DNA: TGTGCCAGCAGCCCAAACAGGGATGGCTACACCTTC. This codes for CASSPNRDGYTF.